The 7 T cell receptor beta chains below all came from one sample that was sequenced in a study of cytomegalovirus exposure and HLA in healthy donors. In the PCR, 60 Vbeta and 13 Jbeta primers were used. The repertoire was sequenced with immunoSEQ multiplex PCR; TCRdb's copy has only in-frame clones and lacks some. The sample includes 100,000 to 150,000 clones, approximately 85% of them seen just once. Source material: PBMCs. Every receptor here comes from a boy aged 10-17 years in good health and CMV-seronegative.

V is TRBV9 and J is TRBJ2-7, with TRBD1 matching 8 bases. J was trimmed by 5 bases and V by 0 bases; bases with no gene match: 10. This CDR3 comprises 16 residues. Germline CDR1 SGDLS, CDR2 YYNGEE. This CDR3 is CASSVVPQGATDEQYF. CDR3 DNA sequence: TGTGCCAGCAGCGTAGTTCCCCAGGGGGCCACGGACGAGCAGTACTTC.

This clone showed up just once. The gene calls are TRBV2 and TRBJ2-6; D not certain. Germline values: CDR1 SNHLY, CDR2 FYNNEI. This CDR3 contains 18 residues. V was shortened by 5 bases and J by 1 base, with 18 bases between the two germline ends. The chain's CDR3 is CASSKILVSGSGANVLTF. CDR3 in DNA: TGTGCCAGCAGTAAAATTCTAGTCTCCGGGTCTGGGGCCAACGTCCTGACTTTC.

The chain links TRBV7-3 to TRBJ2-7; D may be TRBD1 (5 bases). Germline assignment: CDR1 SGHTA and CDR2 FQGTGA. The CDR3 length is 15 residues. Trimming removed 5 bases from V and 2 bases from J, with 16 bases in between. The CDR3 sequence is CASSPKTGKTYEQYF. The CDR3 coding sequence is TGTGCCAGCAGCCCGAAAACAGGAAAAACCTACGAGCAGTACTTC.

J is TRBJ2-1 and V is TRBV9; 9 bases are a match to TRBD2. The germline V gene encodes CDR1 SGDLS and CDR2 YYNGEE. The CDR3 is made up of 16 amino acids. With V trimmed by 4 bases and J by 2 bases, 7 bases remained unmatched. The CDR3 nucleotides are TGTGCCAGCAGCTCCCATGTAGCGGGGGCCTACAATGAGCAGTTCTTC. It yields the protein CASSSHVAGAYNEQFF.

This clone has only one observation. This chain connects TRBV27 to TRBJ1-1; 8 positions match TRBD1. Trimming at V came to 8 bases and at J to 13 bases, leaving 15 bases not matched to a gene. Germline CDR1 MNHEY, CDR2 SMNVEV (reference sequence). This CDR3 is 13 amino acids long. Here the CDR3 reads CASGNSGTGPNFF. The DNA for the CDR3 is TGTGCCAGCGGCAACTCCGGGACAGGTCCGAATTTCTTT.

The rearrangement joins TRBV2 to TRBJ2-3; a weak D match, TRBD1 (5 bases). CDR1 is SNHLY and CDR2 is FYNNEI in the germline V gene. This CDR3 comprises 15 residues. Trimming removed 8 bases from V and 6 bases from J, with 21 bases in between. CDR3 nucleotide sequence: TGTGCCAGCGGACAAGAAGGTGTAGCTGGGGATACGCAGTATTTT. Its translation: CASGQEGVAGDTQYF.

The chain couples TRBV9 to TRBJ1-1; D is ambiguous. CDR3 size: 12 residues. Looked up from germline, CDR1 is SGDLS and CDR2 is YYNGEE. V lost 4 bases, J lost 5 bases, and 9 bases lay in between. This CDR3 is CASSSGETEAFF. The DNA for the CDR3 is TGTGCCAGCAGCTCCGGAGAGACTGAAGCTTTCTTT.